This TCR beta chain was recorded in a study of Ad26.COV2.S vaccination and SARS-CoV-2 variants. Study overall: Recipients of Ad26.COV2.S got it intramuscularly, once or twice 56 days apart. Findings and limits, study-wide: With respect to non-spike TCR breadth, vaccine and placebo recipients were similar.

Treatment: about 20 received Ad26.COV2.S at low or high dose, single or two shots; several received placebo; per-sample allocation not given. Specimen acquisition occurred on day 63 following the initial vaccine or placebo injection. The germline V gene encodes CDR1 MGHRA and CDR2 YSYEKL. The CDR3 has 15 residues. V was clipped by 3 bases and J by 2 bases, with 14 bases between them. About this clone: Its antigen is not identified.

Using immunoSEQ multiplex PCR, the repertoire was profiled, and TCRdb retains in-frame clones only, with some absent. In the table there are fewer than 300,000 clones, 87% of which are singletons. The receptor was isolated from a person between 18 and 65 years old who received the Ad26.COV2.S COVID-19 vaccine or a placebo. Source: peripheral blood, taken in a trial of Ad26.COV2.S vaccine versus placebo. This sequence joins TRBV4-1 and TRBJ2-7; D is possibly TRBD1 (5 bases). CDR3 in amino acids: CASSHRLTEAYEQYF. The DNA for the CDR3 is TGCGCCAGCAGCCATCGGTTGACAGAAGCCTACGAGCAGTACTTC.